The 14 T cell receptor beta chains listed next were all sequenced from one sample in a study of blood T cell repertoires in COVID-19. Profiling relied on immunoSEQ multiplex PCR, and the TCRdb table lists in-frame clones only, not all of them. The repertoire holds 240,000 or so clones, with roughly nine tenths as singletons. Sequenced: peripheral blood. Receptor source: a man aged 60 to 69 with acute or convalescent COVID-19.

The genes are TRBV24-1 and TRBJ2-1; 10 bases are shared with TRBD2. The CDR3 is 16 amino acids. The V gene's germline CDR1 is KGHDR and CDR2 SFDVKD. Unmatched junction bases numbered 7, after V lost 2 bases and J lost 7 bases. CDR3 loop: CATSDWEREGGNEQFF. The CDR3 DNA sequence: TGTGCCACCAGTGATTGGGAGCGGGAGGGGGGGAATGAGCAGTTCTTC.

For the CDR3, the DNA is TGCGCCAGCAGCTTGGCCCTTAGCGGCTCCTACGAGCAGTACTTC. This encodes CASSLALSGSYEQYF. The rearrangement joins TRBV5-1 to TRBJ2-7, with D possibly TRBD2 on 6 matching bases. The V and J ends lost 0 bases and 0 bases respectively, with 10 bases between them. Germline V CDR1 and CDR2: SGHRS, YFSETQ. The CDR3 has 15 amino acids.

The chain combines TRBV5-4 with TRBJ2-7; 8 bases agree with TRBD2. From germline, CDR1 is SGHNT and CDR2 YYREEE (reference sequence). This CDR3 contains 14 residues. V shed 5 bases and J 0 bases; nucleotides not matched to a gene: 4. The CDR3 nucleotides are TGTGCCAGCAGGGCCGGGACTAGCTCCTACGAGCAGTACTTC. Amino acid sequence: CASRAGTSSYEQYF. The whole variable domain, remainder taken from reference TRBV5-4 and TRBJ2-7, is ETGVTQSPTHLIKTRGQQVTLRCSSQSGHNTVSWYQQALGQGPQFIFQYYREEENGRGNFPPRFSGLQFPNYSSELNVNALELDDSALYLCASRAGTSSYEQYFGPGTRLTVT.

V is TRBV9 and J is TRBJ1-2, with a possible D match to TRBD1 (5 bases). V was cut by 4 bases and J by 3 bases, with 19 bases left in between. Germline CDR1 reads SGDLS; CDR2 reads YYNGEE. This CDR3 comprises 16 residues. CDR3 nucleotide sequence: TGTGCCAGCAGCCCAATTACCTCCGGGACTTACTATGGCTACACCTTC. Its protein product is CASSPITSGTYYGYTF.

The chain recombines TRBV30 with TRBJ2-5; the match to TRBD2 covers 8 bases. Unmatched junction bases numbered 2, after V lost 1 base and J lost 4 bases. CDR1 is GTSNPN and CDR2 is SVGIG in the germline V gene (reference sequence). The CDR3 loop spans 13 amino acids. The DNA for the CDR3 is TGTGCCTGGAGTGGTCTAGCGGGAGAGACCCAGTACTTC. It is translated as CAWSGLAGETQYF.

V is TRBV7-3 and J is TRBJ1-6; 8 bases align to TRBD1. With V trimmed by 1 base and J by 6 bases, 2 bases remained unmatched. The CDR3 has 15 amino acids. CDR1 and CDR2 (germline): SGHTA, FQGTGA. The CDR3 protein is CASSLSRGLNSPLHF. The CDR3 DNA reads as TGTGCCAGCAGCTTAAGCAGGGGGCTTAATTCACCCCTCCACTTT. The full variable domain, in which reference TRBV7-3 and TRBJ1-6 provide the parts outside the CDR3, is GAGVSQTPSNKVTEKGKYVELRCDPISGHTALYWYRQSLGQGPEFLIYFQGTGAADDSGLPNDRFFAVRPEGSVSTLKIQRTERGDSAVYLCASSLSRGLNSPLHFGNGTRLTVT.

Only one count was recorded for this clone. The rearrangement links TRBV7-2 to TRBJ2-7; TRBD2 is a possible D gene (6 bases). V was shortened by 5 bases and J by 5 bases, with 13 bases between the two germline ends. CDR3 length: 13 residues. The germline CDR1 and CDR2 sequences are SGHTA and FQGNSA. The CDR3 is CASSPWDSNEQYF. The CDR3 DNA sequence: TGTGCCAGCAGCCCATGGGACTCGAACGAGCAGTACTTC. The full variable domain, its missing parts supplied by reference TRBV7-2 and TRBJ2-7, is GAGVSQSPSNKVTEKGKDVELRCDPISGHTALYWYRQSLGQGLEFLIYFQGNSAPDKSGLPSDRFSAERTGGSVSTLTIQRTQQEDSAVYLCASSPWDSNEQYFGPGTRLTVT.

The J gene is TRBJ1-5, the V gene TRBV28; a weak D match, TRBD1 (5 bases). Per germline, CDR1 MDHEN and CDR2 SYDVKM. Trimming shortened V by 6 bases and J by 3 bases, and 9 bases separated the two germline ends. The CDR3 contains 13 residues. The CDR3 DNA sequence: TGTGCCAGCAGCGCGACAGTCAATCAGCCCCAGCATTTT. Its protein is CASSATVNQPQHF. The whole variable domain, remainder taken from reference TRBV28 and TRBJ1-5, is DVKVTQSSRYLVKRTGEKVFLECVQDMDHENMFWYRQDPGLGLRLIYFSYDVKMKEKGDIPEGYSVSREKKERFSLILESASTNQTSMYLCASSATVNQPQHFGDGTRLSIL.

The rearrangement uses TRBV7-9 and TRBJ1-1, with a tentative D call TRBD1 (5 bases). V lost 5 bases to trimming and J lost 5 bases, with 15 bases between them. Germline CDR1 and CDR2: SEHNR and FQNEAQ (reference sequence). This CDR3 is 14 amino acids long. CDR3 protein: CASSQVGGWTEAFF. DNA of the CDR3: TGTGCCAGCAGCCAGGTCGGGGGTTGGACTGAAGCTTTCTTT.

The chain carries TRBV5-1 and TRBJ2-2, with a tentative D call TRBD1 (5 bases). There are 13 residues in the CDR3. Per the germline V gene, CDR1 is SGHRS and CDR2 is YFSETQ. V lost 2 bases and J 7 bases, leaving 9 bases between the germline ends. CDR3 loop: CASSFGRVGELFF. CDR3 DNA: TGCGCCAGCAGCTTCGGCAGGGTCGGGGAGCTGTTTTTT.

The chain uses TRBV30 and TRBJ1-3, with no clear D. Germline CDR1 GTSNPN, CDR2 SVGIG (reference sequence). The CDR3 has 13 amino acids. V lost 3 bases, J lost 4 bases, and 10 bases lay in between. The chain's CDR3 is CAWRVNSGNTIYF. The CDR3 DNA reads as TGTGCCTGGAGGGTAAACAGCGGAAACACCATATATTTT.

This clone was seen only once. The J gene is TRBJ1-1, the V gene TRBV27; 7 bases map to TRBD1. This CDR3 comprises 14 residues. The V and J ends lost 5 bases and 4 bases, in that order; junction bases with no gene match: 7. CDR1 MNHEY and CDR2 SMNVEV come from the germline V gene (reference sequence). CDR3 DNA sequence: TGTGCCAGCAGTGATTCGACAGGGTTCACTGAAGCTTTCTTT. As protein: CASSDSTGFTEAFF.

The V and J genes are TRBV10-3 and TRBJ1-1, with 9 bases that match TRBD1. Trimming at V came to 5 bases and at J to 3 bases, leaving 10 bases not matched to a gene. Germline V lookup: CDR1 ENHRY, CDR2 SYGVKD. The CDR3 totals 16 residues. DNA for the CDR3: TGTGCCATCAGTCCCCCGGGACAGGGTCTGCACACTGAAGCTTTCTTT. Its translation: CAISPPGQGLHTEAFF.

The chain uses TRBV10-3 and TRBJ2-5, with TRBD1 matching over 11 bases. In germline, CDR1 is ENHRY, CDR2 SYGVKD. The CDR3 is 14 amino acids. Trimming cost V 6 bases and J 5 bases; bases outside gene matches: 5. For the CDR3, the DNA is TGTGCCATCAGGGGACAGGGGGTCAGTGAGACCCAGTACTTC. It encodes CAIRGQGVSETQYF.